Reported below is one T cell receptor (beta chain). This record belongs to a study of blood T cell repertoires in COVID-19. The junction had 18 bases not matched to a gene; V was cut back by 6 bases and J by 8 bases. This CDR3 is built from 16 residues. Germline CDR1 LNHDA, CDR2 SQIVND (reference sequence). Some clones are missing from TCRdb's copy, which holds only in-frame ones; the method was immunoSEQ multiplex PCR. The sample includes 200,000 to 250,000 clones, 65% to 85% of them seen just once. The source of this sequence is a woman between 25 and 40 years old who had recovered from COVID-19. The chain links TRBV19 to TRBJ1-1, with TRBD1 identical over 7 bases. The sequenced sample was peripheral blood. This chain's CDR3 is CASSTNPGQYILEAFF. The CDR3 coding sequence is TGTGCCAGTAGCACGAACCCGGGACAGTACATCTTAGAAGCTTTCTTT.